Following are 4 T cell receptor beta chains from one sample sequenced in a study of spatial heterogeneity in lung cancer. TCRdb itself ran the 5' RACE reads through MiXCR, one entry per CDR3 protein. The sample has about 26,000 distinct CDR3 sequences; around 13% are singletons. As to time point: sample taken at primary tumor resection. Whole RNA, which was extracted from tumor, nontumor lung tissue or frozen PBMC, was sequenced without any cell sorting. The sample was PBMCs, taken at surgery. The receptors shown here come from a female donor with early-stage non-small cell lung cancer.

This clonotype showed up many times. This sequence joins TRBV12-3 or TRBV12-4 and TRBJ2-5, with a tentative D call TRBD1 (5 bases). V was cut by 2 bases and J by 5 bases, with 12 bases left in between. CDR3 size: 14 residues. CDR3 in DNA: TGTGCCAGCAGTTTACCAGGGAACCCCGAGACCCAGTACTTC. It yields the protein CASSLPGNPETQYF.

This clonotype was recorded at least ten times. The genes are TRBV4-1 and TRBJ2-5; 9 nucleotides agree with TRBD1. Losses at the gene ends were 1 base for V and 0 bases for J; bases not matched to a gene: 0. This CDR3 is 15 amino acids long. CDR1 and CDR2 from the germline V gene are MGHRA and YSYEKL. CDR3 nucleotide sequence: TGCGCCAGCAGCCAAGGGGACAGGGACCAAGAGACCCAGTACTTC. Translating gives CASSQGDRDQETQYF.

This clonotype was observed at least ten times. This rearrangement joins TRBV5-6 to TRBJ1-4, with D tentatively TRBD1 (5 bases). Trimming removed 0 bases at V and 10 bases at J, with 13 bases between. The germline V gene has CDR1 SGHDT and CDR2 YYEEEE. CDR3 length: 14 residues. CDR3 DNA sequence: TGTGCCAGCAGCTTGGCGGGACCAGGTGGAAAACTGTTTTTT. It yields the protein CASSLAGPGGKLFF. The full variable domain, in which reference TRBV5-6 and TRBJ1-4 provide the parts outside the CDR3, is DAGVTQSPTHLIKTRGQQVTLRCSPKSGHDTVSWYQQALGQGPQFIFQYYEEEERQRGNFPDRFSGHQFPNYSSELNVNALLLGDSALYLCASSLAGPGGKLFFGSGTQLSVL.

V usage is TRBV27 and J usage is TRBJ2-3, with a tentative D call TRBD2 (5 bases). CDR3 size: 13 residues. With 4 bases removed from V and 9 bases from J, the gap between germline ends came to 14 bases. Per germline, CDR1 MNHEY and CDR2 SMNVEV (reference sequence). CDR3 sequence: CASSSGKFRTQYF. Written as DNA, the CDR3 is TGTGCCAGCAGTTCCGGGAAGTTTAGGACGCAGTATTTT.